This TCR beta chain was sequenced during a study of blood T cell repertoires in COVID-19. Study overall: Both acute and convalescent COVID-19 samples were obtained from the United States, Italy and Spain.

V gave up 8 bases and J gave up 3 bases; unmatched junction bases: 1. CDR1 is SNHLY, CDR2 FYNNEI, per germline. There are 13 residues in the CDR3. In the original workflow: Estimation of nucleated cell counts was performed using reference gene primer amplification. Profiling relied on immunoSEQ multiplex PCR, and the TCRdb table lists in-frame clones only, not all of them. The V and J calls and clone size were taken over from that table, and D and trimming were inferred from the DNA. Altogether around 25,000 clones are present, roughly 87% being singletons, with the ten largest covering 7.5% to 10%. The source of this sequence is a man aged 70 or older with acute or convalescent COVID-19. Source material: peripheral blood. The chain joins TRBV2 to TRBJ2-5; 12 bases align to TRBD2. The CDR3 here is CASRTSGEETQYF. In DNA, the CDR3 is TGTGCCAGCCGGACTAGCGGGGAAGAGACCCAGTACTTC.